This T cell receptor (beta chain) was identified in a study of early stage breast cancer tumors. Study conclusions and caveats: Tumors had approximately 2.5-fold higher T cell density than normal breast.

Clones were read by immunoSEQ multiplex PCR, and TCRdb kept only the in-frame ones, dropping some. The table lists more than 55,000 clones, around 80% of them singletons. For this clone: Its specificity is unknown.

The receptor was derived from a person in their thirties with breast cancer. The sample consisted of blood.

The DNA for the CDR3 is TGTGCCAGCAGTACAGCGGGAGGTTTTAGGAATGAGCAGTTCTTC. It yields the protein CASSTAGGFRNEQFF. The gene calls are TRBV9 and TRBJ2-1, with 9 bases that match TRBD2. There are 15 residues in the CDR3. Germline lookup yields CDR1 SGDLS and CDR2 YYNGEE. V lost 5 bases to trimming and J lost 7 bases; unmatched junction nucleotides: 10.